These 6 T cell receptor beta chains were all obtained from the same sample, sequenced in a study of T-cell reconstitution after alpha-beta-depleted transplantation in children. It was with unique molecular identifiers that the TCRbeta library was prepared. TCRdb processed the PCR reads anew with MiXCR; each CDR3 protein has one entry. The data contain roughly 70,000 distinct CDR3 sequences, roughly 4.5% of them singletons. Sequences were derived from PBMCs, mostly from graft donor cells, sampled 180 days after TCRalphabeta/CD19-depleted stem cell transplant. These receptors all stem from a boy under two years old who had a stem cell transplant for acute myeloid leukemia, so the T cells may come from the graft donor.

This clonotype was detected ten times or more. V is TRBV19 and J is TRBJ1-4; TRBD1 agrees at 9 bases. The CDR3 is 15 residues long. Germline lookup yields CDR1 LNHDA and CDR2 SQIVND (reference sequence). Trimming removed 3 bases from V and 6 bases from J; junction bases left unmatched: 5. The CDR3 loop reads CASSMPGQGHEKLFF. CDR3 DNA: TGTGCCAGTAGTATGCCGGGACAGGGACATGAAAAACTGTTTTTT.

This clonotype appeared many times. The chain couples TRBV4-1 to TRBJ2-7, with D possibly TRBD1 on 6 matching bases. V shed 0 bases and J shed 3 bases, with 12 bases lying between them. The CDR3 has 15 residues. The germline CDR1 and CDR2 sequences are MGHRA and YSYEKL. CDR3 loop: CASSQEWRTVYEQYV. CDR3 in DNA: TGCGCCAGCAGCCAAGAATGGAGGACAGTCTACGAGCAGTACGTC.

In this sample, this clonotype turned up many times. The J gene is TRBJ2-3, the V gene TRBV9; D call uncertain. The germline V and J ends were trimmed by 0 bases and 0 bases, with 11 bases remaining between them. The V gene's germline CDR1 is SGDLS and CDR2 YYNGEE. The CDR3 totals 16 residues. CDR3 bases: TGTGCCAGCAGCGTAGTATCCCGTGCTAGCACAGATACGCAGTATTTT. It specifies CASSVVSRASTDTQYF.

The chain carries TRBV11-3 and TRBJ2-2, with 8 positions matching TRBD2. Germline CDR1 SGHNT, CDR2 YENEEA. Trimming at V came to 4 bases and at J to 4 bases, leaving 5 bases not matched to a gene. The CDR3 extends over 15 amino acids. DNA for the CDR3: TGTGCCAGCAGCTACGGACTAGCCCCCACCGGGGAGCTGTTTTTT. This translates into CASSYGLAPTGELFF. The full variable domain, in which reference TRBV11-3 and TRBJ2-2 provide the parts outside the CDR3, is EAGVVQSPRYKIIEKKQPVAFWCNPISGHNTLYWYLQNLGQGPELLIRYENEEAVDDSQLPKDRFSAERLKGVDSTLKIQPAELGDSAVYLCASSYGLAPTGELFFGEGSRLTVL.

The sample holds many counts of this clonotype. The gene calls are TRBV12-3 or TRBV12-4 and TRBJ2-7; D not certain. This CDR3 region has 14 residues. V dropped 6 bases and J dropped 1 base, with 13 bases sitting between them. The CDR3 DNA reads TGTGCCAGCAGCTGGTGGCCTGCTTCCTACGAGCAGTACTTC. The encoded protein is CASSWWPASYEQYF.

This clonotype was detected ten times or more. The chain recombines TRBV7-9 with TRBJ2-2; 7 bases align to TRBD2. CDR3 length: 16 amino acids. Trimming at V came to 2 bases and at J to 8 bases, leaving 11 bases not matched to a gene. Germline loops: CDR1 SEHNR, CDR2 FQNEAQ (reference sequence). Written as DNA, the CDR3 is TGTGCCAGCAGCTTACCTAGCGGCCTGGGAGCTGGGGAGCTGTTTTTT. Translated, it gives CASSLPSGLGAGELFF.